These 9 T cell receptor beta chains originate from one sample sequenced in a study of cytomegalovirus exposure and HLA in healthy donors (dated by TCRdb to about 2017). Receptors were amplified or captured by the immunoSEQ multiplex PCR assay. For the multiplex PCR, a mixture combining 60 forward primers for TCR Vbeta segments and 13 reverse primers for TCR Jbeta segments was used. What TCRdb holds here is the immuneACCESS table cut down to in-frame rearrangements. Part of the clones is not present; checked against another copy, under half of the missing clones reflect an unresolved V gene, and the others are unexplained. Recorded for this sample are about 190,000 clones; over 75% of them occurred a single time. Together, the top ten hold roughly 10% of the sample. Sequencing used PBMCs. The receptors were gathered from a woman between 50 and 59 years old in good health and CMV-seropositive.

CDR3 nucleotides: TGTGCCAGCAGACTACAGGGCTCTGGAAACACCATATATTTT. This encodes CASRLQGSGNTIYF. The chain links TRBV28 to TRBJ1-3; possible D gene TRBD1, 6 bases. Germline values: CDR1 MDHEN, CDR2 SYDVKM. There are 14 residues in the CDR3. Trimming left V 6 bases short and J 0 bases short, with 9 bases between.

This clone was seen a handful of times. The rearrangement links TRBV6-6 to TRBJ1-4; D uncertain. Trimming removed 4 bases from V and 10 bases from J, with 13 bases in between. The CDR3 runs to 13 residues. Germline V gene data show CDR1 as MNHNY and CDR2 as SVGAGI (reference sequence). CDR3 amino acids: CASSSGEQGKLFF. The CDR3, as DNA: TGTGCCAGCAGTTCCGGGGAACAAGGAAAACTGTTTTTT.

The rearrangement joins TRBV13 to TRBJ2-1; the D gene is possibly TRBD1 (5 bases). Germline V CDR1 and CDR2: PRHDT, FYEKMQ (reference sequence). Deletions cut 1 base from V and 1 base from J, with 11 bases between. CDR3 length: 16 residues. DNA of the CDR3: TGTGCCAGCAGCTTAGAGGACAAGATATCCTACAATGAGCAGTTCTTC. Its protein is CASSLEDKISYNEQFF.

The V and J genes are TRBV16 and TRBJ2-4; the D gene is possibly TRBD1 (6 bases). The germline V and J ends were trimmed by 3 bases and 6 bases, with 15 bases remaining between them. CDR3 size: 15 residues. Germline loops: CDR1 KGHSY, CDR2 FQNENV. This chain's CDR3 is CASSQDAGVGNIQYF. The CDR3, as DNA: TGTGCCAGCAGCCAGGACGCAGGGGTCGGAAACATTCAGTACTTC. The whole variable domain, remainder taken from reference TRBV16 and TRBJ2-4, is GEEVAQTPKHLVRGEGQKAKLYCAPIKGHSYVFWYQQVLKNEFKFLISFQNENVFDETGMPKERFSAKCLPNSPCSLEIQATKLEDSAVYFCASSQDAGVGNIQYFGAGTRLSVL.

The chain links TRBV27 to TRBJ1-4, with no clear D. V dropped 5 bases and J dropped 8 bases, with 12 bases sitting between them. This CDR3 spans 13 amino acids. Germline V gene lookup returns CDR1 MNHEY and CDR2 SMNVEV (reference sequence). The CDR3 reads CASSPRVREKLFF. Here the CDR3 DNA reads TGTGCCAGCAGTCCCCGCGTTCGGGAAAAACTGTTTTTT. Drawing the rest from reference TRBV27 and TRBJ1-4, the complete variable domain is EAQVTQNPRYLITVTGKKLTVTCSQNMNHEYMSWYRQDPGLGLRQIYYSMNVEVTDKGDVPEGYKVSRKEKRNFPLILESPSPNQTSLYFCASSPRVREKLFFGSGTQLSVL.

A single count supports this clone. This chain connects TRBV4-1 to TRBJ2-3; D not certain. Trimming stripped 4 bases from V and 2 bases from J, with 13 bases between. The CDR3 totals 15 residues. Germline lookup yields CDR1 MGHRA and CDR2 YSYEKL. Here the CDR3 reads CASSRGSRYTDTQYF. The CDR3 nucleotides read TGCGCCAGCAGCCGAGGCAGCAGATACACAGATACGCAGTATTTT.

The chain uses TRBV30 and TRBJ1-1; 7 nucleotides align to TRBD1. In germline, CDR1 is GTSNPN, CDR2 SVGIG (reference sequence). The V gene end was trimmed by 8 bases and the J gene end by 1 base; junction bases not matched to a gene: 7. The CDR3 is 13 residues long. DNA of the CDR3: TGTGCCCGTACACAGGGGCAGAACACTGAAGCTTTCTTT. It yields the protein CARTQGQNTEAFF.

J is TRBJ2-1 and V is TRBV28, with 9 bases fitting TRBD2. From germline, CDR1 is MDHEN and CDR2 SYDVKM. Trimming took 8 bases from V and 4 from J; bases not matched to a gene: 9. CDR3 size: 15 residues. DNA of the CDR3: TGTGCCAGCTCCTTCCCAGCGGGGGGTTACAATGAGCAGTTCTTC. Translating it yields CASSFPAGGYNEQFF.

The rearrangement uses TRBV12-5 and TRBJ2-7; D is unresolved. Trimming took off 2 bases at V and 4 bases at J, with 3 bases between the two ends. This CDR3 is built from 11 residues. CDR1 LGHNT and CDR2 FRNRAP come from the germline V gene. The CDR3 loop is CASGLLYEQYF. The CDR3 nucleotides are TGTGCTAGTGGTTTGCTATACGAGCAGTACTTC.